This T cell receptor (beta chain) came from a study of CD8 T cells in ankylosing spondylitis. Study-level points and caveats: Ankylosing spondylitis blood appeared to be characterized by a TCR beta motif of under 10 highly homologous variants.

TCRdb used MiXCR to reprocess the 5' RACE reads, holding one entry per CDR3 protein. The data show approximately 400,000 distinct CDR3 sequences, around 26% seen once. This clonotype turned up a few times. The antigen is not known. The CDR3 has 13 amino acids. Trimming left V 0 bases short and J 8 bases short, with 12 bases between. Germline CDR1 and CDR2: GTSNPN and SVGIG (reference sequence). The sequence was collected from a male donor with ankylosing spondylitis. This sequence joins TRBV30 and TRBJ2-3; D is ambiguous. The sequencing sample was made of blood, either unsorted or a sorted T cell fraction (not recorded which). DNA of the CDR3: TGTGCCTGGAGTGTACCGGGCTCCTCTACGCAGTATTTT. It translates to CAWSVPGSSTQYF.